This entry concerns a single T cell receptor beta chain. Its target is not known. In germline, CDR1 is SEHNR, CDR2 FQNEAQ (reference sequence). Trimming left V 5 bases short and J 8 bases short, with 15 bases between. The length of the CDR3 is 14 residues. The donors were adults (healthy and HIV-negative) with no recent acute infections or vaccinations. The split of CD4+ cells yielded CD45RA+ naive and CD45RA-negative memory subsets. The data originate from a study of shared clonotypes between healthy human individuals. About the research overall: Three plates were used per donor for CD4 naive, three for CD4 memory, two for CD8 naive and one for CD8 memory.

The method was immunoSEQ multiplex PCR; TCRdb's version includes in-frame clones alone and lacks a portion of them. The table has about 2.3 million clones, approximately 95% seen once. Regarding the study as a whole: It was observed that approximately 5% of naive CD4 clonotypes were shared across a handful of donors.

The V call is TRBV7-9, the J call TRBJ1-4, with D possibly matching TRBD1 (5 bases). Sequenced: naive CD4+ T cells from PBMCs. Subset specified: CD45RA+ positively selected. This TCR was recovered from a man between 18 and 35 years old in good health. Some clones in this sample may be carry-over from other donors' samples. The CDR3 sequence is CASSGAQGREKLFF. In DNA form, the CDR3 reads TGTGCCAGCAGCGGAGCGCAGGGTCGGGAAAAACTGTTTTTT.